The T cell receptor (beta chain) under discussion was sequenced for a study of T cell responses to AZD1222 COVID-19 vaccine. Findings of the study overall: White British people made up most donors, females outnumbered males, and clonal diversity was possibly underestimated. Repertoires were collected only later (after the peak T cell response had occurred). With two AZD1222 doses given, Spike-specific TCR breadth and depth both rose.

CDR3 length: 19 residues. J lost 0 bases, V lost 4 bases, and 8 bases had no gene match. From germline, CDR1 is SGDLS and CDR2 YYNGEE. Profiled with immunoSEQ multiplex PCR; TCRdb holds only in-frame clones, not every one. This repertoire shows over 130,000 clones, 92% found once; its top ten account for about a tenth. Concerning this clone itself: Antigen specificity is unknown.

The TCR comes from an adult who received the AZD1222 COVID-19 vaccine. The chain is built from TRBV9 and TRBJ2-6; 12 positions match TRBD2. The starting material was peripheral blood, obtained 28 days after the second AZD1222 dose. CDR3 nucleotides: TGTGCCAGCAGCTACGGACTAGCGGGGACAATCTCTGGGGCCAACGTCCTGACTTTC. Its translation is CASSYGLAGTISGANVLTF.